This entry lists 18 T cell receptor beta chains sequenced from one sample in a study of OX40 agonist ivuxolimab in advanced cancers. The table came from immunoSEQ multiplex PCR; TCRdb's copy has only in-frame clones and leaves some out. This sample has some 55,000 clones; roughly three quarters occur once, and the top ten carry around 4.5%. The specimen comprised CD4+ or CD8+ T cells sorted from blood, sampled in a trial of the OX40 agonist ivuxolimab. These receptors came from an adult with an advanced solid tumor such as melanoma, head and neck, liver or kidney cancer.

The gene calls are TRBV6-5 and TRBJ2-1, with D uncertain. The length of the CDR3 is 13 residues. CDR1 MNHEY and CDR2 SVGAGI come from the germline V gene. The V end was cut by 2 bases, the J end by 13 bases, with 15 bases between. DNA for the CDR3: TGTGCCAGCAGTTACGGAGCTAGTCCGAGCCAGTTCTTC. It translates to CASSYGASPSQFF.

Only a few counts were recorded for this clone. CDR3 DNA sequence: TGTGCCAGCAGTTCGCCCCCTAGAACTAGCGGGATTGGGACCCAGTACTTC. It yields the protein CASSSPPRTSGIGTQYF. The V and J genes are TRBV28 and TRBJ2-5, with TRBD2 identical over 10 bases. The V and J ends lost 4 bases and 7 bases, in that order; junction bases with no gene match: 15. Per germline, CDR1 MDHEN and CDR2 SYDVKM. The CDR3 is 17 residues long. The whole variable domain, remainder taken from reference TRBV28 and TRBJ2-5, is DVKVTQSSRYLVKRTGEKVFLECVQDMDHENMFWYRQDPGLGLRLIYFSYDVKMKEKGDIPEGYSVSREKKERFSLILESASTNQTSMYLCASSSPPRTSGIGTQYFGPGTRLLVL.

The chain employs TRBV27 and TRBJ2-7; possible D gene TRBD2, 6 bases. CDR3 length: 12 amino acids. Trimming removed 5 bases at V and 4 bases at J, with 9 bases between. CDR1 is MNHEY and CDR2 is SMNVEV in the germline V gene (reference sequence). In nucleotides, the CDR3 is TGTGCCAGCAGTCAGGGACTTTACGAGCAGTACTTC. Translated: CASSQGLYEQYF.

This clone was picked up one time. The genes are TRBV6-6 and TRBJ2-2, with D possibly being TRBD2 (6 bases). Germline CDR1 MNHNY, CDR2 SVGAGI (reference sequence). The ends were cut back, 11 bases at V and 7 bases at J, with 14 bases in the middle. The CDR3 covers 12 residues. CDR3 sequence (DNA): TGTGCCGGAGGGACCCACGGCGGGGAGCTGTTTTTT. Encoded protein: CAGGTHGGELFF.

The gene calls are TRBV6-9 and TRBJ1-2; perhaps TRBD1 as D (5 bases). V dropped 3 bases and J dropped 3 bases, with 8 bases sitting between them. The germline V gene has CDR1 MNHGY and CDR2 SVAAGI. The CDR3 covers 13 residues. The CDR3: CASSYGRDYGYTF. CDR3 in DNA: TGTGCCAGCAGTTACGGCAGGGACTATGGCTACACCTTC.

The chain couples TRBV5-1 to TRBJ2-3; tentative D call: TRBD1 (5 bases). The germline gives CDR1 SGHRS, CDR2 YFSETQ. The CDR3 sequence is 17 residues long. The V gene lost 1 base and the J gene lost 0 bases, with 15 bases spanning the gap. The CDR3 here is CASSLTFQGSSTDTQYF. The CDR3 nucleotides read TGCGCCAGCAGCTTGACGTTTCAGGGCTCAAGCACAGATACGCAGTATTTT.

This chain links TRBV19 with TRBJ2-4; a possible D gene is TRBD2 (7 bases). V lost 3 bases and J 3 bases, leaving 21 bases between the germline ends. The CDR3 is 18 residues long. Looked up from germline, CDR1 is LNHDA and CDR2 is SQIVND (reference sequence). The CDR3: CASSIGRGGVGGKNIQYF. The CDR3, as DNA: TGTGCCAGTAGTATTGGGCGAGGGGGGGTCGGAGGCAAAAACATTCAGTACTTC.

The sample holds a few counts of this clone. The chain employs TRBV5-6 and TRBJ2-1, with TRBD2 as a possible D gene (5 bases). In germline, CDR1 is SGHDT, CDR2 YYEEEE. This CDR3 is built from 16 residues. V was clipped by 1 base and J by 6 bases, with 17 bases between them. This CDR3 is CASSLRRLGRVNEQFF. The CDR3 DNA reads TGTGCCAGCAGCTTGCGTCGCTTGGGGAGAGTCAATGAGCAGTTCTTC.

V gene TRBV27 combines with J gene TRBJ1-1; maybe TRBD1 (6 bases). Trimming pared 9 bases from V and 1 base from J, leaving 9 bases between. The CDR3 sequence is 12 residues long. Germline-derived CDR1 and CDR2 are MNHEY and SMNVEV (reference sequence). CDR3 sequence (DNA): TGTGCCAGGTGGACAGAGAACACTGAAGCTTTCTTT. Protein product: CARWTENTEAFF.

The chain employs TRBV27 and TRBJ2-5; tentative D call: TRBD1 (6 bases). In germline, CDR1 is MNHEY, CDR2 SMNVEV (reference sequence). This CDR3 is 14 amino acids long. V lost 3 bases, J lost 7 bases, and 15 bases lay in between. The CDR3 here is CASSFNRELATQYF. DNA of the CDR3: TGTGCCAGCAGTTTTAACAGGGAATTGGCGACCCAGTACTTC.

The rearrangement links TRBV7-2 to TRBJ2-5; tentative D call: TRBD2 (5 bases). Trimming removed 4 bases at V and 4 bases at J, with 10 bases between. CDR1 is SGHTA, CDR2 FQGNSA, per germline. The CDR3 sequence is 13 residues long. The CDR3 sequence is CASSSRGPETQYF. CDR3 bases: TGTGCCAGCAGCTCGAGAGGGCCAGAGACCCAGTACTTC. The variable domain in full, completed from reference TRBV7-2 and TRBJ2-5, reads GAGVSQSPSNKVTEKGKDVELRCDPISGHTALYWYRQSLGQGLEFLIYFQGNSAPDKSGLPSDRFSAERTGGSVSTLTIQRTQQEDSAVYLCASSSRGPETQYFGPGTRLLVL.

Sample share makes this clone medium-sized. V is TRBV7-2 and J is TRBJ2-7; possibly TRBD2 for D (6 bases). CDR3 size: 13 residues. The germline CDR1 and CDR2 sequences are SGHTA and FQGNSA. The V gene lost 1 base and the J gene lost 5 bases, with 9 bases spanning the gap. CDR3 sequence: CASSLELAHEQYF. The CDR3, as DNA: TGTGCCAGCAGCTTAGAACTAGCCCACGAGCAGTACTTC.

This clone was seen a single time. The rearrangement joins TRBV12-5 to TRBJ2-1; D remains ambiguous. CDR3 length: 12 amino acids. V was clipped by 7 bases and J by 5 bases, with 9 bases between them. Looked up from germline, CDR1 is LGHNT and CDR2 is FRNRAP. CDR3 residues: CASARWDNEQFF. For the CDR3, the DNA is TGTGCTAGTGCCCGGTGGGACAATGAGCAGTTCTTC.

The rearrangement uses TRBV9 and TRBJ1-5, with unresolved D. CDR1 and CDR2 (germline): SGDLS, YYNGEE. This CDR3 has 14 residues. The V end was cut by 1 base, the J end by 1 base, with 6 bases between. The CDR3 DNA reads TGTGCCAGCAGCGTAAGTCAAAGCAATCAGCCCCAGCATTTT. Translating it yields CASSVSQSNQPQHF.

This clone showed up just once. The chain links TRBV6-6 to TRBJ2-1; possible D gene TRBD2, 6 bases. This CDR3 is built from 16 residues. The germline V gene has CDR1 MNHNY and CDR2 SVGAGI (reference sequence). The V and J ends lost 6 bases and 3 bases respectively, with 18 bases between them. The CDR3 nucleotides are TGTGCCAGCAGCGGCACTCAGACTAGAAACTACAATGAGCAGTTCTTC. It codes for CASSGTQTRNYNEQFF.

The rearrangement uses TRBV19 and TRBJ1-2; D is undetermined. The length of the CDR3 is 15 residues. Deletions cut 6 bases from V and 0 bases from J, with 14 bases between. Germline values: CDR1 LNHDA, CDR2 SQIVND (reference sequence). CDR3 bases: TGTGCCAGTAGAGAAACGGCAGCAGCTAACTATGGCTACACCTTC. It encodes CASRETAAANYGYTF.

The genes are TRBV18 and TRBJ1-4; perhaps TRBD1 as D (6 bases). Trimming removed 6 bases at V and 0 bases at J, with 23 bases between. CDR1 and CDR2 from the germline V gene are KGHSH and LQKENI. This CDR3 has 19 amino acids. The DNA for the CDR3 is TGTGCCAGCTCCCTACACAGGGTTAAAGCCGGTGCAACTAATGAAAAACTGTTTTTT. Encoded protein: CASSLHRVKAGATNEKLFF. Complete variable domain (other parts from reference TRBV18 and TRBJ1-4): NAGVMQNPRHLVRRRGQEARLRCSPMKGHSHVYWYRQLPEEGLKFMVYLQKENIIDESGMPKERFSAEFPKEGPSILRIQQVVRGDSAAYFCASSLHRVKAGATNEKLFFGSGTQLSVL.

The chain has TRBV29-1 and TRBJ1-1, with D hard to call. The CDR3 is 13 residues long. CDR1 and CDR2 (germline): SQVTM, ANQGSEA. V was cut by 1 base and J by 7 bases, with 13 bases left in between. The DNA for the CDR3 is TGCAGCGTTGAAGGGGAGTGGATAAGTGAAGCTTTCTTT. Its protein is CSVEGEWISEAFF.